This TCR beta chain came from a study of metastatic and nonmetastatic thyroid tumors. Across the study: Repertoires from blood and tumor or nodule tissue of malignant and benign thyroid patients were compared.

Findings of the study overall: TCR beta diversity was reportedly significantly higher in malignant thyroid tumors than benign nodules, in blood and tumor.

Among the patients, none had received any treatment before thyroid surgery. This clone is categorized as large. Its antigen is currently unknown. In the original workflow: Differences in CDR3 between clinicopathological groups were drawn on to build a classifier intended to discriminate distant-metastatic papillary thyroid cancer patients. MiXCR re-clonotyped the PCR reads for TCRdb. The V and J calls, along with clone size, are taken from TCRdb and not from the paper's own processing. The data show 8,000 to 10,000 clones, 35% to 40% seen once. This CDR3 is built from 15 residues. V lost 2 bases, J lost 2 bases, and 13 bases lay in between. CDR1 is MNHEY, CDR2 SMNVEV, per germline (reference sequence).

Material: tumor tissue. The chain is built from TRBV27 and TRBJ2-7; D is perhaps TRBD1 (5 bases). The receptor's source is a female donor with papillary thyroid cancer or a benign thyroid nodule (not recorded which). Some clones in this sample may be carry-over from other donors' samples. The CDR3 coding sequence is TGTGCCAGCAGTTTAAAACCGGACACTACCTACGAGCAGTACTTC. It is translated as CASSLKPDTTYEQYF.